The rows below give T cell receptor beta chains drawn from one sample of a study of OX40 agonist ivuxolimab in advanced cancers. The assay was immunoSEQ multiplex PCR, and TCRdb's table has in-frame clones only and misses some. Of approximately 160,000 clones listed, 94% are singletons. The specimen comprised CD4+ or CD8+ T cells sorted from blood, sampled in a trial of the OX40 agonist ivuxolimab. The receptors were sampled from an adult with an advanced solid tumor such as melanoma, head and neck, liver or kidney cancer. Each CDR3 is given with its conserved first and last residue. A D gene is named only where the DNA matches it firmly. Expanded clones are given a class, and other clones once, few, many or no size at all.

v_call: TRBV19; clone_size: .; d_call: TRBD2; j_call: TRBJ2-7; cdr3_aa: CASRSSGLAGVGYEQYF; cdr3_nt: TGTGCCAGTAGGTCATCGGGACTAGCGGGAGTTGGTTACGAGCAGTACTTC
v_call: TRBV27; clone_size: .; d_call: TRBD2; j_call: TRBJ2-1; cdr3_aa: CASSFRTSGLAYNEQFF; cdr3_nt: TGTGCCAGCAGTTTTAGGACCAGCGGACTAGCCTACAATGAGCAGTTCTTC
v_call: TRBV28; clone_size: once; d_call: .; j_call: TRBJ2-6; cdr3_aa: CASSLVVLSGANVLTF; cdr3_nt: TGTGCCAGCAGTTTAGTTGTGCTCTCTGGGGCCAACGTCCTGACTTTC
v_call: TRBV7-2; clone_size: .; d_call: TRBD2; j_call: TRBJ2-3; cdr3_aa: CASSLGRASTDTQYF; cdr3_nt: TGTGCCAGCAGCTTGGGGAGGGCTTCCACAGATACGCAGTATTTT
v_call: TRBV27; clone_size: .; d_call: TRBD1; j_call: TRBJ1-1; cdr3_aa: CASSLLTGQFNTEAFF; cdr3_nt: TGTGCCAGCAGTTTACTGACGGGACAGTTTAACACTGAAGCTTTCTTT
v_call: TRBV2; clone_size: .; d_call: TRBD1; j_call: TRBJ1-1; cdr3_aa: CASSTQTGRDPFF; cdr3_nt: TGTGCCAGCAGTACTCAGACAGGGAGGGATCCTTTCTTT
v_call: TRBV6-1; clone_size: .; d_call: TRBD1; j_call: TRBJ2-3; cdr3_aa: CASRGQGGTDTQYF; cdr3_nt: TGTGCCAGCAGAGGACAGGGAGGCACAGATACGCAGTATTTT
v_call: TRBV11-2; clone_size: .; d_call: .; j_call: TRBJ2-2; cdr3_aa: CASSPPPNTGELFF; cdr3_nt: TGTGCCAGCAGCCCCCCCCCGAACACCGGGGAGCTGTTTTTT
v_call: TRBV7-2; clone_size: .; d_call: .; j_call: TRBJ2-2; cdr3_aa: CASSLAHRGGTGELFF; cdr3_nt: TGTGCCAGCAGCTTAGCACACAGGGGGGGCACCGGGGAGCTGTTTTTT
v_call: TRBV5-6; clone_size: .; d_call: TRBD1; j_call: TRBJ1-6; cdr3_aa: CASSSGTANSPLHF; cdr3_nt: TGTGCCAGCAGCTCCGGGACAGCGAATTCACCCCTCCACTTT
v_call: TRBV27; clone_size: .; d_call: .; j_call: TRBJ2-1; cdr3_aa: CASRGGTGTFYNEQFF; cdr3_nt: TGTGCCAGCAGAGGGGGGACGGGGACTTTTTACAATGAGCAGTTCTTC
v_call: TRBV28; clone_size: .; d_call: TRBD1; j_call: TRBJ1-2; cdr3_aa: CASRRQGAYGYTF; cdr3_nt: TGTGCCAGCAGACGACAGGGGGCTTATGGCTACACCTTC
v_call: TRBV4-1; clone_size: .; d_call: .; j_call: TRBJ2-2; cdr3_aa: CASSQVWRGNTGELFF; cdr3_nt: .
v_call: TRBV27; clone_size: .; d_call: .; j_call: TRBJ2-1; cdr3_aa: CASSPAGDGAYNEQFF; cdr3_nt: TGTGCCAGCAGCCCGGCTGGAGACGGGGCGTACAATGAGCAGTTCTTC
v_call: TRBV2; clone_size: .; d_call: .; j_call: TRBJ1-5; cdr3_aa: CASLGIRGGNQPQHF; cdr3_nt: TGTGCCAGCCTTGGGATCAGGGGAGGGAATCAGCCCCAGCATTTT
v_call: TRBV7-9; clone_size: .; d_call: .; j_call: TRBJ2-1; cdr3_aa: CASSLAQLRGKTYNEQFF; cdr3_nt: TGTGCCAGCAGCTTAGCGCAACTACGAGGGAAAACCTACAATGAGCAGTTCTTC
v_call: TRBV19; clone_size: .; d_call: TRBD1; j_call: TRBJ2-7; cdr3_aa: CASSTQTGPYEQYF; cdr3_nt: TGTGCCAGTAGTACCCAGACAGGGCCCTACGAGCAGTACTTC
v_call: TRBV6-5; clone_size: .; d_call: .; j_call: TRBJ1-5; cdr3_aa: CASSYGGGNQPQHF; cdr3_nt: TGTGCCAGCAGTTACGGGGGGGGCAATCAGCCCCAGCATTTT
v_call: TRBV6-1; clone_size: .; d_call: TRBD1; j_call: TRBJ1-4; cdr3_aa: CASRTGQGKEKLFF; cdr3_nt: TGTGCCAGCAGAACGGGACAGGGAAAAGAAAAACTGTTTTTT
v_call: TRBV19; clone_size: .; d_call: .; j_call: TRBJ1-5; cdr3_aa: CASSMGAVGNQPQHF; cdr3_nt: TGTGCCAGTAGTATGGGGGCAGTGGGCAATCAGCCCCAGCATTTT
v_call: TRBV7-2; clone_size: .; d_call: .; j_call: TRBJ2-3; cdr3_aa: CASRSFGRDNTDTQYF; cdr3_nt: TGTGCCAGCAGGTCCTTTGGGCGGGACAACACAGATACGCAGTATTTT
v_call: TRBV19; clone_size: .; d_call: TRBD1; j_call: TRBJ1-3; cdr3_aa: CASSIMRTGPSGNTIYF; cdr3_nt: TGTGCCAGTAGTATTATGCGGACAGGACCTTCTGGAAACACCATATATTTT
v_call: TRBV5-5; clone_size: .; d_call: .; j_call: TRBJ2-1; cdr3_aa: CASSLGVRARIHEQFF; cdr3_nt: TGTGCCAGCAGCTTGGGGGTACGTGCGCGCATTCATGAGCAGTTCTTC
v_call: TRBV18; clone_size: .; d_call: .; j_call: TRBJ2-5; cdr3_aa: CASSRVFSGHPYQETQYF; cdr3_nt: TGTGCCAGCTCACGGGTATTCTCCGGACACCCGTACCAAGAGACCCAGTACTTC
v_call: TRBV7-2; clone_size: .; d_call: TRBD2; j_call: TRBJ2-1; cdr3_aa: CASSLVAGGPSNEQFF; cdr3_nt: TGTGCCAGCAGCTTGGTCGCGGGGGGGCCATCCAATGAGCAGTTCTTC
v_call: TRBV6-5; clone_size: once; d_call: TRBD1; j_call: TRBJ2-7; cdr3_aa: CASSRQGSSYEQYF; cdr3_nt: TGTGCCAGCAGTCGACAGGGGTCATCCTACGAGCAGTACTTC
v_call: TRBV18; clone_size: .; d_call: TRBD1; j_call: TRBJ2-7; cdr3_aa: CASSPSQGEGEQYF; cdr3_nt: TGTGCCAGCTCACCTTCACAGGGGGAAGGCGAGCAGTACTTC
v_call: TRBV19; clone_size: .; d_call: .; j_call: TRBJ2-3; cdr3_aa: CASSIRTATDTQYF; cdr3_nt: TGTGCCAGTAGTATAAGGACAGCCACAGATACGCAGTATTTT
v_call: TRBV19; clone_size: .; d_call: .; j_call: TRBJ2-1; cdr3_aa: CASSIQGGTNEQFF; cdr3_nt: TGTGCCAGTAGTATACAGGGCGGAACGAATGAGCAGTTCTTC
v_call: TRBV10-3; clone_size: .; d_call: .; j_call: TRBJ1-2; cdr3_aa: CAISESDSNYGYTF; cdr3_nt: TGTGCCATCAGTGAGTCAGACAGTAACTATGGCTACACCTTC
v_call: TRBV5-1; clone_size: .; d_call: TRBD1; j_call: TRBJ1-1; cdr3_aa: CASSSLGQADTEAFF; cdr3_nt: TGCGCCAGCAGCTCGCTGGGACAGGCGGACACTGAAGCTTTCTTT
v_call: TRBV25-1; clone_size: .; d_call: TRBD1; j_call: TRBJ2-7; cdr3_aa: CASSEVYRQGNEQYF; cdr3_nt: TGTGCCAGCAGTGAAGTGTATAGACAGGGCAACGAGCAGTACTTC
v_call: TRBV20-1; clone_size: .; d_call: .; j_call: TRBJ2-7; cdr3_aa: CSARDVAEQYF; cdr3_nt: TGCAGTGCTAGAGATGTAGCCGAGCAGTACTTC
v_call: TRBV7-6; clone_size: once; d_call: .; j_call: TRBJ1-2; cdr3_aa: CASSSWGAGPNVYGYTF; cdr3_nt: TGTGCCAGCAGCTCTTGGGGGGCGGGGCCGAACGTCTATGGCTACACCTTC
v_call: TRBV6-5; clone_size: .; d_call: TRBD2; j_call: TRBJ2-5; cdr3_aa: CASSYGGGLAGETQYF; cdr3_nt: TGTGCCAGCAGTTACGGGGGGGGACTAGCGGGAGAGACCCAGTACTTC
v_call: TRBV6-1; clone_size: once; d_call: .; j_call: TRBJ2-7; cdr3_aa: CASYPSISSYEQYF; cdr3_nt: TGTGCCAGCTACCCTAGTATCAGCTCCTACGAGCAGTACTTC